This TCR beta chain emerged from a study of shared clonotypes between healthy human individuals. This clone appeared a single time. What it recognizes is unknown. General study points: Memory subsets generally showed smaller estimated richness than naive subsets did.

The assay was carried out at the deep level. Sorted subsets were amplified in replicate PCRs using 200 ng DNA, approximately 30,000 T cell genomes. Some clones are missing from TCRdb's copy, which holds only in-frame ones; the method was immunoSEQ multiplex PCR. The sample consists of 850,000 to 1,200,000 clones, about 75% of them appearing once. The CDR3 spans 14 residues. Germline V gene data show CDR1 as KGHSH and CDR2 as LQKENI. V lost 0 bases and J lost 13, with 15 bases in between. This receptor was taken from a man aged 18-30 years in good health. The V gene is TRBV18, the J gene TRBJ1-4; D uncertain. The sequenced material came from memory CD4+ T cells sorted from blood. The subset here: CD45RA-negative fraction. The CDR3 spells CASSPPTTQGRLFF. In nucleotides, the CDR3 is TGTGCCAGCTCACCACCGACGACCCAAGGGCGACTGTTTTTT.